This TCR beta chain was sequenced during a study of beta chain features in type 1 diabetes. General study results and limits: People with Type 1 diabetes carried modestly yet significantly shorter TCRB CDR3s in all four CD4+ subsets. At VDJ recombination sites, type 1 diabetes patients had fewer insertions and more deleted nucleotides.

The entirety of the isolated RNA underwent reverse transcription, so expressed TCRB transcripts were sequenced. TCRdb's table, derived via immunoSEQ multiplex PCR, lists solely in-frame clones and lacks some. Among approximately 170,000 clones listed, approximately 9.9% were seen once. In its sample, this clone was seen a few times. The target antigen is unknown. Trimming removed 5 bases from V and 0 bases from J; junction bases left unmatched: 6. The CDR3 contains 15 residues. Per the germline V gene, CDR1 is SEHNR and CDR2 is FQNEAQ (reference sequence). Donors underwent one heparinised blood draw, around 100 mL on average. CD4+ naive, central memory, regulatory and stem cell-like memory cells were sorted via CD45RO/CCR7/CD25/CD127/CD95/CD27.

The chain uses TRBV7-9 and TRBJ1-2; TRBD1 aligns across 7 bases. This sequence originates from a woman aged 18 to 35 in good health. The sequenced material came from central memory CD4+ T cells from blood. This CDR3 is CASSIWDSSNYGYTF. The CDR3 DNA reads as TGTGCCAGCAGCATTTGGGACAGCTCTAACTATGGCTACACCTTC. The complete variable domain, with remaining parts taken from reference TRBV7-9 and TRBJ1-2, reads DTGVSQNPRHKITKRGQNVTFRCDPISEHNRLYWYRQTLGQGPEFLTYFQNEAQLEKSRLLSDRFSAERPKGSFSTLEIQRTEQGDSAMYLCASSIWDSSNYGYTFGSGTRLTVV.